This T cell receptor beta chain was recorded in a study of T-cell memory formation after mild COVID-19. This clonotype was picked up a small number of times. Its antigen is currently unknown. TCRdb re-called the 5' RACE reads through MiXCR, storing one row per CDR3 protein. The sample includes 130,000 to 150,000 distinct CDR3 sequences, roughly 21% of them seen just once. Germline V gives CDR1 SEHNR, CDR2 FQNEAQ (reference sequence). Deletions cut 7 bases from V and 0 bases from J, with 12 bases between. This CDR3 region has 14 residues. Findings and caveats of the study: Contracting clones from day 15 to 85 showed balanced CD4/CD8; later expanders favored CD4+.

The TCR sequence derives from an adult woman who had mild COVID-19 (a few samples of this study predate the infection). Cell type and time point are not known. Sequencing used PBMCs or a T cell subset sorted from them (not recorded which). This chain links TRBV7-9 with TRBJ1-1, with unresolved D. The CDR3 is CASTLGPLNTEAFF. CDR3 in DNA: TGTGCCAGCACCCTCGGACCATTGAACACTGAAGCTTTCTTT.